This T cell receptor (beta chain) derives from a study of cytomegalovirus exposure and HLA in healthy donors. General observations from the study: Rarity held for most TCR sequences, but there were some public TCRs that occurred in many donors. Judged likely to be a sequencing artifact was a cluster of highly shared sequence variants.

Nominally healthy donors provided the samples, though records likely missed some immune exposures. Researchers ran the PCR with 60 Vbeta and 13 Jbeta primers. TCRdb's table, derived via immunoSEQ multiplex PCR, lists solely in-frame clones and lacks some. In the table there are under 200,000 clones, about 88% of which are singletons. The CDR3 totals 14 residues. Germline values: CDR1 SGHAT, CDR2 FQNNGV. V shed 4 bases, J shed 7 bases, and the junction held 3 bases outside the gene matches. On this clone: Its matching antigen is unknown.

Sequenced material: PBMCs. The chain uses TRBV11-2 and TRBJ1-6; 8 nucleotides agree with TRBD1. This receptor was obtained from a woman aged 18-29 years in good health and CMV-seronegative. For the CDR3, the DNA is TGTGCCAGCAGCTCGCAGGGGGCAAATTCACCCCTCCACTTT. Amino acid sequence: CASSSQGANSPLHF.